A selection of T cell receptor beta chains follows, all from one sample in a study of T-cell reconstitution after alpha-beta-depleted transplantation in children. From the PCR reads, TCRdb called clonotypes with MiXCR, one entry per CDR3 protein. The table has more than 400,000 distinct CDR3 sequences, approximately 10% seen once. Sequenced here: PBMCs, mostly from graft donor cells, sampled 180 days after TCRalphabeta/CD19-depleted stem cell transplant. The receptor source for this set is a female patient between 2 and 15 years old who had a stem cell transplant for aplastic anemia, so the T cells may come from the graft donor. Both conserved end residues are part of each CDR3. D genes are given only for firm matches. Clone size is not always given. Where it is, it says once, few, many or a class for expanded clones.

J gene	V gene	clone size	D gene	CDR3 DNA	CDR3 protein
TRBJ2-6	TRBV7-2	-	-	TGTGCCAGCAGCTTAGCTAGCGGACGGAGCAACGTCCTGACTTTC	CASSLASGRSNVLTF
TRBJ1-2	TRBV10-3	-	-	TGTGCCATCAGAATAATGACCGGCAGGGATAGGTATGGCTACACCTTC	CAIRIMTGRDRYGYTF
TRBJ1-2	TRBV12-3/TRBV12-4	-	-	TGTGCCAGCAGTTTGGGCGGACTGGGCCACTATGGCTACACCTTC	CASSLGGLGHYGYTF
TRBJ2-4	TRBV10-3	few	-	TGTGCCATCAGCAAGCCCCCGTATGGGGCCCCGGACATTCAGTACTTC	CAISKPPYGAPDIQYF
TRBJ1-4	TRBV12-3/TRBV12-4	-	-	TGTGCCAGCAGGAAAAATGAAAAACTGTTTTTT	CASRKNEKLFF
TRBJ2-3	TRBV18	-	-	TGTGCCAGCTCACCCTTTCGGGCGACAGATACGCAGTATTTT	CASSPFRATDTQYF
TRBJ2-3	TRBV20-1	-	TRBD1	TGCAGTGCTAGAGGGGACAGGAACCCAGATACGCAGTATTTT	CSARGDRNPDTQYF
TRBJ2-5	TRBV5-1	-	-	TGCGCCAGCAGCTTGGGTAGCGGCCCCACGGAGACCCAGTACTTC	CASSLGSGPTETQYF
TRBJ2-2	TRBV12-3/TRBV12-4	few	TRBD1	TGTGCCAGCAGTGATCGAAGACAGGGGAACACCGGGGAGCTGTTTTTT	CASSDRRQGNTGELFF
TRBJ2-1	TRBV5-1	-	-	TGCGCCAGTGACTGGACTTCCCCCTACAATGAGCAGTTCTTC	CASDWTSPYNEQFF
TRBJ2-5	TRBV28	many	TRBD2	TGTGCCAGCAGTTTCCAGACTAGCGGGCAAGAGACCCAGTACTTC	CASSFQTSGQETQYF
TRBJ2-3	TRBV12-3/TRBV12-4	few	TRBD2	TGTGCCAGCAGTTTGGGAGGGCCCCGAAGCACAGATACGCAGTATTTT	CASSLGGPRSTDTQYF
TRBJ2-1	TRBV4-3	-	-	TGCGCCAGCAGCCAAGAAAGAGGTCTTCAGTCCTACAATGAGCAGTTCTTC	CASSQERGLQSYNEQFF
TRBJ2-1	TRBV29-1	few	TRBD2	TGCAGCGTTCCCCGACTAGCGGGATCCTACAATGAGCAGTTCTTC	CSVPRLAGSYNEQFF
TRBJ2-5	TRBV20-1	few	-	TGCAGTGCTACCAACAGGGCGGAGACCCAGTACTTC	CSATNRAETQYF
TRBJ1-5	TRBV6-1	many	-	TGTGCCAGCAGTGGAGCCCCCCTGACAGGTTTCAATCAGCCCCAGCATTTT	CASSGAPLTGFNQPQHF
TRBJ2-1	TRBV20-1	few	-	TGCAGTGCTAGAAATAGCTACAATGAGCAGTTCTTC	CSARNSYNEQFF
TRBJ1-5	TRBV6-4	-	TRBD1	TGTGCCAGTGAAGACAGGGGGCTATTCGATGGGGGGCAGCCCCAGCATTTT	CASEDRGLFDGGQPQHF
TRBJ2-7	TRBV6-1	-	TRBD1	TGTGCCAGCAGTACCGGCCGGGACAGCTCCTACGAGCAGTACTTC	CASSTGRDSSYEQYF
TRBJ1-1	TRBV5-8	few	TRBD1	TGTGCCAGCAGTGGACAGGGGTGGGGCACTGAAGCTTTCTTT	CASSGQGWGTEAFF
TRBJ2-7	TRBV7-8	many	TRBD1	TGTGCCAGCAGCTTAGTGACAGGGCCCTACGAGCAGTACTTC	CASSLVTGPYEQYF
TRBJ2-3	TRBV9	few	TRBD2	TGTGCCAGCAGCGTAGGGGACTATGTAGCAGATACGCAGTATTTT	CASSVGDYVADTQYF
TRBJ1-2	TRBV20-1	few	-	TGCAGTGCTAGAGACCCGGGCCTCTCCTATGGCTACACCTTC	CSARDPGLSYGYTF
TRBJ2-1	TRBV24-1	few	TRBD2	TGTGCCACCAGTGATCGACTAGCGCAGCAGTTCTTC	CATSDRLAQQFF
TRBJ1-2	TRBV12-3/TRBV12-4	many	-	TGTGCCAGCAGTTTTCTGGATGGCTACACCTTC	CASSFLDGYTF
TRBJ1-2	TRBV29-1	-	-	TGCAGCGCCCGACTCTTGAATGGCTACACCTTC	CSARLLNGYTF
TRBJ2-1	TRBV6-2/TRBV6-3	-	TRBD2	TGTGCCAGCAAAGGGGCGGGAGGAGGTGAGCAGTTCTTC	CASKGAGGGEQFF
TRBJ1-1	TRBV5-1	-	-	TGCGCCAGCAGCCCCTACAGGGAAATGAACACTGAAGCTTTCTTT	CASSPYREMNTEAFF
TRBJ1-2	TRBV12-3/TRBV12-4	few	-	TGTGCCAGCAGTTTCCGTCGGGGGGCAGGTGGCTACACCTTC	CASSFRRGAGGYTF
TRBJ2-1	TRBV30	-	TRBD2	TGTGCCTGGAGTGTACGAAGAGCGGGAGAAGGGGATGAGCAGTTCTTC	CAWSVRRAGEGDEQFF
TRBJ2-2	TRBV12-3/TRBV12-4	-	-	TGTGCCAGCAGTTTTTCTGCGAACACCGGGGAGCTGTTTTTT	CASSFSANTGELFF
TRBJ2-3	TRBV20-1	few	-	TGCAGTGCTAGAGCCGAGGACAGAGGCCCAGATACGCAGTATTTT	CSARAEDRGPDTQYF
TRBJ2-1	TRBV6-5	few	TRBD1	TGTGCCAGCAGACGGGACAGGGGCTCCTACAATGAGCAGTTCTTC	CASRRDRGSYNEQFF
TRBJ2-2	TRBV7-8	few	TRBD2	TGTGCCAGCTCCCTGGGCCGTAGCGGGACTCGGAAGGCCGGGGAGCTGTTTTTT	CASSLGRSGTRKAGELFF
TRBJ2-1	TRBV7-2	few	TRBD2	TGTGCCAGCAGCTCCATTTGGAGGACTAGCGGGCCCAATGAGCAGTTCTTC	CASSSIWRTSGPNEQFF
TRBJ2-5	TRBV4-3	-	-	TGCGCCAGCAGCCAAGAACCGGGCGGGGAGACCCAGTACTTC	CASSQEPGGETQYF
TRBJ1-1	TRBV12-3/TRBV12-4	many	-	TGTGCCAGCAGTTTCGGGAGGAACACTGAAGCTTTCTTT	CASSFGRNTEAFF
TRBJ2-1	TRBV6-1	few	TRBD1	TGTGCCAGCAGTCCCCGGGACAGGGGTTTGGACAATGAGCAGTTCTTC	CASSPRDRGLDNEQFF
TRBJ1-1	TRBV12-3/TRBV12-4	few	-	TGTGCCAGCAGGGACAGCGGTATGAACACTGAAGCTTTCTTT	CASRDSGMNTEAFF
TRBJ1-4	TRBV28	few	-	TGTGCCAGCAGACCGACGGCTTGGGATGAAAAACTGTTTTTT	CASRPTAWDEKLFF
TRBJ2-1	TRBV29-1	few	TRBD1	TGCAGCGTAGACGGGACAGCATACAATGAGCAGTTCTTC	CSVDGTAYNEQFF
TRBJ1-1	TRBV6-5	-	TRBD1	TGTGCCAGCAGTTACGACAGGGGCCCTCGGACTGAAGCTTTCTTT	CASSYDRGPRTEAFF
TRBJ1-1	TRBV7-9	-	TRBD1	TGTGCCGTCCGCTTTTATGACGACAGGGTGAACACTGAAGCTTTCTTT	CAVRFYDDRVNTEAFF
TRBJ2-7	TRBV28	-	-	TGTGCCACCGTACGGTGGGGTGGTTCCTACGAGCAGTACTTC	CATVRWGGSYEQYF
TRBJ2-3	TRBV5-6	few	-	TGTGCCAGCAGCTCGACATACAGGTCAGGATGGGGAGCAGATACGCAGTATTTT	CASSSTYRSGWGADTQYF
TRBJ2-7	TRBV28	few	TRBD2	TGTGCCAGCAGTCCCCTAGCGGGAGTGGAGCAGTACTTC	CASSPLAGVEQYF
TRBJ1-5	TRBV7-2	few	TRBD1	TGTGCCAGCAGCTCAGGGGGGGCCTGGCAGCCCCAGCATTTT	CASSSGGAWQPQHF
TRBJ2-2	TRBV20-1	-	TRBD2	TGCAGTGCTCCCCGGGGGGTGAGAGGGGAGCTGTTTTTT	CSAPRGVRGELFF
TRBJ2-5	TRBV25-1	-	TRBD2	TGTGCCAGCAGTGACCCCGGACTAGCCGTGGAGACCCAGTACTTC	CASSDPGLAVETQYF
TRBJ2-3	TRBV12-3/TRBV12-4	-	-	TGTGCCTTCAGTCGCGGAGGGGGCGGGGGGCTTCCCGATACGCAGTATTTT	CAFSRGGGGGLPDTQYF
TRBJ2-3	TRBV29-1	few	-	TGCAGCGTTGAGGCTCCGGGTTCTAGCACAGATACGCAGTATTTT	CSVEAPGSSTDTQYF
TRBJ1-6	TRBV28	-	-	TGTGCCAGCAGTTTAAGTCCGGCCAATTCACCCCTCCACTTT	CASSLSPANSPLHF
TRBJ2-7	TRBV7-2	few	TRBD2	TGTGCCAGCAGCTTAGTTTCTAGCGGAACCTCCTACGAGCAGTACTTC	CASSLVSSGTSYEQYF
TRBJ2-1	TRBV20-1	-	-	TGCAGTGCTAGGGTTTTCGATGAGCAGTTCTTC	CSARVFDEQFF
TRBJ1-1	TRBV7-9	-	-	TGTGCCAGCAGCCACAGGGTGGACACTGAAGCTTTCTTT	CASSHRVDTEAFF
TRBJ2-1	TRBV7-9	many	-	TGTGCCAGCAGTCAAGGGGGGAACAATGAGCAGTTCTTC	CASSQGGNNEQFF
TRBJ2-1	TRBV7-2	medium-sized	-	TGTGCCAGCAGCTTTGGTTTCGGAGAGCAGTTCTTC	CASSFGFGEQFF
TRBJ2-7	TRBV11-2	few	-	TGTGCCAGCAGCTTATTAGCGGCCACCTACGAGCAGTACTTC	CASSLLAATYEQYF
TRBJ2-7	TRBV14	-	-	TGTGCCAGCAGCCAAGTGGGGGTCTCCTACGAGCAGTACTTC	CASSQVGVSYEQYF